This T cell receptor (beta chain) comes out of a study of vaccination effects on CD4 cells after COVID-19. Study-wide background: Two recovered convalescent patients were sampled 16 days and one week pre-vaccination.

ViraFEST expansion of antigen-specific CD4+ T cells with viral peptide pools preceded sequencing. Around day 10 of culture, CD4+ T cells were separated out. The person's infection with SARS-CoV-2, confirmed by PCR, took place between March and December 2020. Concerning this clone itself: Its antigen is as yet unknown.

Here immunoSEQ multiplex PCR was the method, and the copy in TCRdb shows in-frame clones only, minus some. The sample shows some 40,000 clones, 70% to 80% of them seen only once. The V end was cut by 5 bases, the J end by 0 bases, with 7 bases between. The CDR3 is 13 residues long. From germline, CDR1 is SGHRS and CDR2 YFSETQ. This specimen was CD4+ T cells from PBMCs cultured with HCoV-NL63 spike peptides, taken before COVID-19 vaccination. This TCR derives from a human donor who had a prior SARS-CoV-2 infection. The V gene is TRBV5-1, the J gene TRBJ2-3, with D unresolved. The CDR3 reads CASRGTSTDTQYF. The CDR3 region has the DNA TGCGCCAGCAGGGGCACTAGCACAGATACGCAGTATTTT.